A selection of T cell receptor beta chains follows, all from one sample in a study of blood T cells in healthy people across ages. MiXCR, run by TCRdb on the 5' RACE reads, gives a single entry per CDR3 protein. The data show fewer than 1 million distinct CDR3 sequences, around two fifths seen once. Specimen: blood. The origin of the receptors is a man in his sixties in good health. Both conserved end residues are part of each CDR3. The D gene is left open where the match is weak. Rows may omit the clone size; those that give it use once, few, many or a size class.

V gene	clone size	D gene	CDR3 length	J gene	CDR3 DNA	CDR3 protein
TRBV29-1	few	TRBD2	12	TRBJ2-2	TGCAGCGTCACAGCGGGGTCCGGGGAGCTGTTTTTT	CSVTAGSGELFF
TRBV3-1	.	.	12	TRBJ2-5	TGTGCCAGCAGCCAAGGACAGTGGGAGCAGTACTTC	CASSQGQWEQYF
TRBV6-2/TRBV6-3	.	.	15	TRBJ1-2	TGTGCCAGCAGAAACCTCGTGGCAATTAGCTATGGCTACACCTTC	CASRNLVAISYGYTF
TRBV7-2	.	TRBD1	16	TRBJ1-6	TGTGCCAGCAGCTTAGGGGGCAGGGGGCCTAATTCACCCCTCCACTTT	CASSLGGRGPNSPLHF
TRBV6-5	few	TRBD2	16	TRBJ2-5	TGTGCCAGCAGTTACTGGACTAGCAGGGGCCAAGAGACCCAGTACTTC	CASSYWTSRGQETQYF
TRBV13	many	TRBD1	15	TRBJ2-6	TGTGCCAGCAGCCAGGGACAGACTGGGGCCAACGTCCTGACTTTC	CASSQGQTGANVLTF
TRBV7-8	.	.	12	TRBJ1-1	TGTGCCAGCAGCTCCAAACACACTGAAGCTTTCTTT	CASSSKHTEAFF
TRBV4-3	.	TRBD1	15	TRBJ1-4	TGCGCCAGCAGCCCGCGGACAGGAGGGGTTGAAAAACTGTTTTTT	CASSPRTGGVEKLFF
TRBV6-1	.	.	13	TRBJ1-2	TGTGCCAGCAGTGAATGGCAGGACTATGGCTACACCTTC	CASSEWQDYGYTF
TRBV20-1	few	.	11	TRBJ2-7	TGCAGTGCTAAGGAGCCCTACGAGCAGTACTTC	CSAKEPYEQYF
TRBV24-1	few	.	14	TRBJ2-3	TGTGCCACCAGTGATGGGGGAATAACAGATACGCAGTATTTT	CATSDGGITDTQYF
TRBV20-1	.	.	15	TRBJ1-1	TGCAGTGCTAGAGATGAAGATTCGCTGAACACTGAAGCTTTCTTT	CSARDEDSLNTEAFF
TRBV7-2	.	.	14	TRBJ1-5	TGTGCCAGCAGCTTAGCGACGGTACGGCAGCCCCAGCATTTT	CASSLATVRQPQHF
TRBV3-1	.	TRBD2	17	TRBJ2-3	TGTGCCAGCAGCCAAGATGGGACTAGGCCTAGCACAGATACGCAGTATTTT	CASSQDGTRPSTDTQYF
TRBV27	.	TRBD1	17	TRBJ2-3	TGTGCCAGCAGTAGCGGACAGGGAACGCGCAGGACGGATACGCAGTATTTT	CASSSGQGTRRTDTQYF
TRBV5-4	.	TRBD2	16	TRBJ2-5	TGTGCCAGCAGCTCACTAGCGGGCGTGGAGAGGGAGACCCAGTACTTC	CASSSLAGVERETQYF
TRBV3-1	few	.	15	TRBJ1-2	TGTGCCAGCAGCCAAGTTTCTACAGGATCAAGTGGCTACACCTTC	CASSQVSTGSSGYTF
TRBV14	.	TRBD2	16	TRBJ2-7	TGTGCCAGCAGCCAAGGAGGCGGGGGGGCCGGTAATGAGCAGTACTTC	CASSQGGGGAGNEQYF
TRBV6-6	many	TRBD2	14	TRBJ2-3	TGTGCGAGTGGTCCAGCGGGGGGGACAGATACGCAGTATTTT	CASGPAGGTDTQYF
TRBV28	.	TRBD1	15	TRBJ2-5	TGTGCCAGCAGTGCTACGGACAGGAGTCGGGAGACCCAGTACTTC	CASSATDRSRETQYF
TRBV5-1	.	.	12	TRBJ2-5	TGCGCCAGCACCCTGACGCAAGAGACCCAGTACTTC	CASTLTQETQYF
TRBV21-1	.	.	18	TRBJ1-5	TGTGCCAGCAGCAAAGGGGACAGGGAGAGGGTTGGCAATCAGCCCCAGCATTTT	CASSKGDRERVGNQPQHF
TRBV28	few	TRBD2	13	TRBJ2-2	TGTGCCACCGGACTAGTCAACACCGGGGAGCTGTTTTTT	CATGLVNTGELFF
TRBV6-2/TRBV6-3	few	.	13	TRBJ2-7	TGTGCCAGCAGTTACCGCCGGGCCTCCGAGCAGTACTTC	CASSYRRASEQYF
TRBV6-2/TRBV6-3	.	.	12	TRBJ2-1	TGTGCCAGCAGTCAAGGTCCGACAGAGCAGTTCTTC	CASSQGPTEQFF
TRBV20-1	few	.	14	TRBJ2-5	TGCAGTGCGGAAGGACTACTGTACCAAGAGACCCAGTACTTC	CSAEGLLYQETQYF
TRBV7-9	.	TRBD2	15	TRBJ2-1	TGTGCCAGCAGCCCGGCGGGGGGCCATTACAATGAGCAGTTCTTC	CASSPAGGHYNEQFF
TRBV4-3	few	.	15	TRBJ2-5	TGCGCCAGCAGCCAAGATTTCACGGGGCTGGAGACCCAGTACTTC	CASSQDFTGLETQYF
TRBV28	.	.	14	TRBJ1-5	TGTGCCAGCAGTTTCGGTCAGATCAATCAGCCCCAGCATTTT	CASSFGQINQPQHF
TRBV10-3	.	.	13	TRBJ2-7	TGTGCCATGAGTCCGGACCGACCCTACGAGCAGTACTTC	CAMSPDRPYEQYF
TRBV7-4	.	.	15	TRBJ2-7	TGTGCCAGCGCCAAATCGGGACGGTCGACCTACGAGCAGTACTTC	CASAKSGRSTYEQYF
TRBV18	.	TRBD2	16	TRBJ2-1	TGTGCCAGCTCACCACCGGAGCGGGGGGTTTACAATGAGCAGTTCTTC	CASSPPERGVYNEQFF
TRBV20-1	few	TRBD2	14	TRBJ2-3	TGCAGTGCTAGAGGAGCGGGGGGCACAGATACGCAGTATTTT	CSARGAGGTDTQYF
TRBV6-5	.	TRBD1	11	TRBJ2-5	TGTGCCAGCAATACAGGGGGGACCCAGTACTTC	CASNTGGTQYF
TRBV6-6	.	.	14	TRBJ2-4	TGTGCCAGCAGTTACGAGGGGTCTAAAAACATTCAGTACTTC	CASSYEGSKNIQYF
TRBV3-1	.	.	15	TRBJ2-1	TGTGCCAGCAGGTTCCTTCAGGGGGGAACTGAGGAGCAGTTCTTC	CASRFLQGGTEEQFF
TRBV10-3	.	.	13	TRBJ1-2	TGTGCCATCAGTGAGGATGTGGACTATGGCTACACCTTC	CAISEDVDYGYTF
TRBV6-2/TRBV6-3	.	.	15	TRBJ1-5	TGTGCCAGCGGGACGCCTCTTATGAGCAATCAGCCCCAGCATTTT	CASGTPLMSNQPQHF
TRBV13	.	TRBD1	16	TRBJ2-7	TGTGCCAGCAGGCATACCGGGACAGGGAGATCCTACGAGCAGTACTTC	CASRHTGTGRSYEQYF